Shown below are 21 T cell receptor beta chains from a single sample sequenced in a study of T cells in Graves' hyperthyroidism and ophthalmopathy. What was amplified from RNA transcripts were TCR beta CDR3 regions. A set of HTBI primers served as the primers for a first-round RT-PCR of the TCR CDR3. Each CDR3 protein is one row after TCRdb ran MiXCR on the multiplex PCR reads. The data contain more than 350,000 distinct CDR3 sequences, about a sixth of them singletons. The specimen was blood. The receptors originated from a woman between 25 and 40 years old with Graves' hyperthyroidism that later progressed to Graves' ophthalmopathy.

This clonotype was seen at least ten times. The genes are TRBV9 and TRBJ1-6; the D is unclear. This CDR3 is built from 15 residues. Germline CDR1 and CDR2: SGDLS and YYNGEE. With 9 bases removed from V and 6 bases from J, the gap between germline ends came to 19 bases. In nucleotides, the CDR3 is TGTGCCAATAGCAGGACCTCCATAGCTAATTCACCCCTCCACTTT. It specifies CANSRTSIANSPLHF.

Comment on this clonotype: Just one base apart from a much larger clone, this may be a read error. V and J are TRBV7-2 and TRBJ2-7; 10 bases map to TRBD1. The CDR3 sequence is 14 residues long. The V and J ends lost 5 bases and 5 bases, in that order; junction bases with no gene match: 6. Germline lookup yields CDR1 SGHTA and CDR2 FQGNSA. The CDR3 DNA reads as TGTGCCAGCAGCCACCCGGGACAGGGGAACGAGCAGTACTTC. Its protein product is CASSHPGQGNEQYF.

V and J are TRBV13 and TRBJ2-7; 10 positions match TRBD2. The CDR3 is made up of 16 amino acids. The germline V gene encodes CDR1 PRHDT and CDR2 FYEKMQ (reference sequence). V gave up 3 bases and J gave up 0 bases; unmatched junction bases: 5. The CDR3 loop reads CASSFPSGGHSYEQYF. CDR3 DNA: TGTGCCAGCAGCTTTCCTAGCGGGGGCCACTCCTACGAGCAGTACTTC.

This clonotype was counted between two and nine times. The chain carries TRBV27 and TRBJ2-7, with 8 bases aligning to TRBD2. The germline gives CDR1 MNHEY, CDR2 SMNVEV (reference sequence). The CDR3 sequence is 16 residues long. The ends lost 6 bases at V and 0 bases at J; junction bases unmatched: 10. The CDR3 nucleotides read TGTGCCAGCAGGGTATCCGGGGGGGGGAACTCCTACGAGCAGTACTTC. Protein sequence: CASRVSGGGNSYEQYF.

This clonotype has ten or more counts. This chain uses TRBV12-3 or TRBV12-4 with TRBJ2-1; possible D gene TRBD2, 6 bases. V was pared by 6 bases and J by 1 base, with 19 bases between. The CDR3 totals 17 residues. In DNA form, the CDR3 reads TGTGCCAGCAGACGAAAGGGTATTGGGGGGTCCTACAATGAGCAGTTCTTC. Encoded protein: CASRRKGIGGSYNEQFF.

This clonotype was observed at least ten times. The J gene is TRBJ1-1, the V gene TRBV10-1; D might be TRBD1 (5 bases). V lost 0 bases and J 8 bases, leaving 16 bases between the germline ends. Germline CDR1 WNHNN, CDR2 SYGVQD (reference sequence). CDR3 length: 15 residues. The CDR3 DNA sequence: TGCGCCAGCAGTGAGTCGGAACAGGTAACGACGGAAGCTTTCTTT. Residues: CASSESEQVTTEAFF.

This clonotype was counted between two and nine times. The CDR3 loop is CASSSTDYGYTF. The DNA for the CDR3 is TGTGCCAGCAGCAGTACGGACTATGGCTACACCTTC. The chain employs TRBV6-1 and TRBJ1-2, with unresolved D. Trimming stripped 6 bases from V and 3 bases from J, with 8 bases between. Germline values: CDR1 MNHNS, CDR2 SASEGT. This CDR3 region has 12 residues.

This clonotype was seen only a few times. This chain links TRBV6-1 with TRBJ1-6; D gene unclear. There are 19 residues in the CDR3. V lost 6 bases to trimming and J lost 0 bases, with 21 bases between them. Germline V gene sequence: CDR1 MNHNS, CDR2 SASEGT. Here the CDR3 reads CASSPTPPSSSSYNSPLHF. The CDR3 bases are TGTGCCAGCAGCCCCACCCCCCCATCCTCGAGCTCCTATAATTCACCCCTCCACTTT.

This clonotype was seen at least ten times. DNA of the CDR3: TGTGCCAGCAGCAGCATTTCACCGGAAGCTTTCTTT. Amino acid sequence: CASSSISPEAFF. The chain links TRBV11-1 to TRBJ1-1; no definite D call. CDR3 length equals 12 residues. Trimming shortened V by 5 bases and J by 8 bases, and 12 bases separated the two germline ends. Germline V gene lookup returns CDR1 SGHAT and CDR2 FQDESV (reference sequence).

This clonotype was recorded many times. The CDR3 protein is CASSEAVNQPQHF. Here the CDR3 DNA reads TGTGCCAGCAGTGAGGCGGTAAATCAGCCCCAGCATTTT. The V gene is TRBV2, the J gene TRBJ1-5, with D uncertain. V lost 3 bases to trimming and J lost 4 bases, with 7 bases between them. The CDR3 has 13 residues. Germline-derived CDR1 and CDR2 are SNHLY and FYNNEI.

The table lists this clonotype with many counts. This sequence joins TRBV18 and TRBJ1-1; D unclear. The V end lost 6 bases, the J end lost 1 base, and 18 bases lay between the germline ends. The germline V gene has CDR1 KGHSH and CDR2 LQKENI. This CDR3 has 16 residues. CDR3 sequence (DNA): TGTGCCAGCTCCCGAGGGAATCCGACCCGGAACACTGAAGCTTTCTTT. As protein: CASSRGNPTRNTEAFF.

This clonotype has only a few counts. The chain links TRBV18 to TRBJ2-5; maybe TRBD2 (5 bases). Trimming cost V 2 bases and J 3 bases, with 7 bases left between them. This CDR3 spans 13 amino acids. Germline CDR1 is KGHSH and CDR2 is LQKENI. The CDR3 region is CASSPGGEETQYF. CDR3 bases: TGTGCCAGCTCACCAGGAGGTGAAGAGACCCAGTACTTC.

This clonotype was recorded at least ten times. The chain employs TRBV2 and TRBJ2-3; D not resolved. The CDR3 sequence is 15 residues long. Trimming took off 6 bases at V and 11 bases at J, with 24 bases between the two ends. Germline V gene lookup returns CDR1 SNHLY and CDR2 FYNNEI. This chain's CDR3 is CASRPLSRVSDGQYF. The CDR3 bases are TGTGCCAGCAGGCCCCTCTCTCGTGTCTCAGATGGGCAGTATTTT.

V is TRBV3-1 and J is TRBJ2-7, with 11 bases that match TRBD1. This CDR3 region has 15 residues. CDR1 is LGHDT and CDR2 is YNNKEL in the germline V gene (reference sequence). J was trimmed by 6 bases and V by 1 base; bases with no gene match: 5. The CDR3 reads CASSQGRTGGGEQYF. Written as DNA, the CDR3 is TGTGCCAGCAGCCAAGGTCGGACAGGGGGCGGCGAGCAGTACTTC.

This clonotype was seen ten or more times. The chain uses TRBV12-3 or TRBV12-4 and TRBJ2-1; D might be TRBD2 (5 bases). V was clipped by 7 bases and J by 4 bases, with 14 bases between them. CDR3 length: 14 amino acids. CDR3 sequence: CASNLHGVYNEQFF. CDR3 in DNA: TGTGCCAGCAACCTCCACGGGGTATACAATGAGCAGTTCTTC.

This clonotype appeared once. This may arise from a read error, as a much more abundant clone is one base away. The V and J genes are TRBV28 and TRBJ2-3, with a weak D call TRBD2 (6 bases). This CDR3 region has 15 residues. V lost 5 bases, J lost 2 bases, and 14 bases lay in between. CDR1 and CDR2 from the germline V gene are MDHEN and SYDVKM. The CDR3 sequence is CASSPGRGITDTQYF. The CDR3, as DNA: TGTGCCAGCAGTCCCGGGCGGGGTATCACAGATACGCAGTATTTT.

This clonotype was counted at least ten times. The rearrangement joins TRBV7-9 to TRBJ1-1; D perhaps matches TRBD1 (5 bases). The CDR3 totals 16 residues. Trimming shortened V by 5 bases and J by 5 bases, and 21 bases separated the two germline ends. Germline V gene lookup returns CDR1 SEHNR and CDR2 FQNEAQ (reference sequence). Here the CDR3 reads CASSPPAPGTRTEAFF. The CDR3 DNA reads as TGTGCCAGCAGCCCCCCCGCCCCGGGGACCCGGACTGAAGCTTTCTTT.

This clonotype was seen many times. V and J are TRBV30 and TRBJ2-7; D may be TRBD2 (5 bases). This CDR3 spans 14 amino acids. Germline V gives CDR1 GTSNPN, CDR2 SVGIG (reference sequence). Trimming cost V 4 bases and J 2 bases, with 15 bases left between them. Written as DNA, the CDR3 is TGTGCCTGGAACGCCCCTGACTACCCCTACGAGCAGTACTTC. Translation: CAWNAPDYPYEQYF.

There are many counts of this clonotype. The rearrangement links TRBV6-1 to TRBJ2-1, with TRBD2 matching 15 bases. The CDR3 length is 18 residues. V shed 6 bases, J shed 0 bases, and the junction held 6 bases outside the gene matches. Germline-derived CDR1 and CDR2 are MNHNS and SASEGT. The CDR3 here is CASRPGLAGGSSYNEQFF. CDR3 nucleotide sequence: TGTGCCAGCAGACCGGGACTAGCGGGGGGAAGCTCCTACAATGAGCAGTTCTTC.

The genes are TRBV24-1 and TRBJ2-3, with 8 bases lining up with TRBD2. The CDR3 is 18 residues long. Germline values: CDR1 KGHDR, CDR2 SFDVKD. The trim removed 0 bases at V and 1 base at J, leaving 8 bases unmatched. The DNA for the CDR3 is TGTGCCACCAGTGATTTGCTGGCGGGAGGAGGAGGCACAGATACGCAGTATTTT. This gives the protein CATSDLLAGGGGTDTQYF.

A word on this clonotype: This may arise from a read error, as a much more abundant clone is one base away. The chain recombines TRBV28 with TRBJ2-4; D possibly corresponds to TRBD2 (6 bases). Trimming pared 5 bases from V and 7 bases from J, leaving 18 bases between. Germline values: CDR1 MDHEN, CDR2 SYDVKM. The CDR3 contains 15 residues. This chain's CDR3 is CASSGPVRDWNIQYF. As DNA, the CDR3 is TGTGCCAGCAGTGGGCCGGTAAGGGACTGGAACATTCAGTACTTC.